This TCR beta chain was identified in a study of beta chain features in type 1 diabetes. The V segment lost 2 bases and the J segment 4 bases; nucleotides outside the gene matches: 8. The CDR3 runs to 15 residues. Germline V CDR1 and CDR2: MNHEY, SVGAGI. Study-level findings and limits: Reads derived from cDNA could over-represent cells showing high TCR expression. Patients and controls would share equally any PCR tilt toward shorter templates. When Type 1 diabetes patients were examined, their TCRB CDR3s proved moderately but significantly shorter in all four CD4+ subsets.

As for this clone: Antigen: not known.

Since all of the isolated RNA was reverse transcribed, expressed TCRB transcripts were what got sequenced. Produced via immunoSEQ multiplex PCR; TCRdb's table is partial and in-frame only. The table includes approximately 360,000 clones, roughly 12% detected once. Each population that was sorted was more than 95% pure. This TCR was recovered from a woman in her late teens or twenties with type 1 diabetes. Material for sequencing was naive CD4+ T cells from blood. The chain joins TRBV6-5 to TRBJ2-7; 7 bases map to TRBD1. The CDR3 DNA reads TGTGCCAGCAGTTACAGGACAGGCTGGGAGTACGAGCAGTACTTC. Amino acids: CASSYRTGWEYEQYF.